This T cell receptor (beta chain) was sequenced for a study of blood T cells in healthy people across ages. Findings of the study overall: Age showed a roughly linear inverse relationship with TCR beta diversity per million T cells. CMV status of donors was unknown, possibly confounding expanded clonotype changes.

Germline CDR1 and CDR2: MDHEN and SYDVKM. CDR3 length: 12 amino acids. For the second PCR, which ran for about 6 to 11 cycles, a sample-barcoded 5' primer and a J-beta primer mix were used. TCRdb re-analysed the 5' RACE reads in MiXCR, keeping a single row per CDR3 protein. The profile shows around 800,000 distinct CDR3 sequences, 25% to 30% of them singletons. In its sample, this clonotype was seen a few times. Its specificity is not known. These same data were also listed under a study on T cells of mothers and their children. That work contributes: A second PCR was performed with the M1S primer. This primer added sample barcodes and 2-4 random nucleotides. The TCR beta CDR3 read count exceeded 9.5 million for each mother and was 2.5 million to 3 million for each child.

This clonotype was obtained from a boy younger than 18 in good health. The sequenced sample was blood. The rearrangement links TRBV28 to TRBJ2-3; 8 nucleotides align to TRBD2. CDR3: CAWRGGTDTQYF. In DNA form, the CDR3 reads TGTGCTTGGCGGGGGGGCACAGATACGCAGTATTTT.